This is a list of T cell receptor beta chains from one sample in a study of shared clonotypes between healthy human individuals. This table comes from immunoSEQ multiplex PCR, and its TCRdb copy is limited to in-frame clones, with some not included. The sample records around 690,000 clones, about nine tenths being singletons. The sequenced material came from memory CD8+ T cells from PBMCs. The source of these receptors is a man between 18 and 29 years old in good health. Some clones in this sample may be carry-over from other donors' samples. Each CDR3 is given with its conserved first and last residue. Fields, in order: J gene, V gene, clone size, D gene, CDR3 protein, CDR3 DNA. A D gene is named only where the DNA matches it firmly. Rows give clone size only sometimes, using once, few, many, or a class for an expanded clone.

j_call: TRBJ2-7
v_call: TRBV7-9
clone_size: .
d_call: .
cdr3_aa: CASSFVGVGYEQYF
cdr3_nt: TGTGCCAGCAGCTTCGTCGGGGTTGGCTACGAGCAGTACTTC

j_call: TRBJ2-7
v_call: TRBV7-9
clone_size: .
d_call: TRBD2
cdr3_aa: CASSDATSDYEQYF
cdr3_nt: TGTGCCAGCAGCGACGCTACTAGCGACTACGAGCAGTACTTC

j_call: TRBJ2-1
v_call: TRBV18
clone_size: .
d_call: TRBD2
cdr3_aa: CASSPPGTRGDEQFF
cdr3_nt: TGTGCCAGCTCACCACCCGGGACTAGGGGGGATGAGCAGTTCTTC

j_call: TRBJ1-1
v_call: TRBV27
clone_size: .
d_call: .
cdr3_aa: CASSLDGMNTEAFF
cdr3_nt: TGTGCCAGCAGTTTAGACGGGATGAACACTGAAGCTTTCTTT

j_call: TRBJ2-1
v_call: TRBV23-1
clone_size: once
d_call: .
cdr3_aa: CASSQQGTLARAAYNEQFF
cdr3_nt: TGCGCCAGCAGTCAACAGGGGACCCTAGCGCGGGCCGCCTACAATGAGCAGTTCTTC

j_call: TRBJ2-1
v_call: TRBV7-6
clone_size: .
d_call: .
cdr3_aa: CASSSLSEQFF
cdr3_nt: TGTGCCAGCAGCTCCCTCTCTGAGCAGTTCTTC

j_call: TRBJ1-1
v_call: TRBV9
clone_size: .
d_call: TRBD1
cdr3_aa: CASSAPQQGINTEAFF
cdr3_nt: TGTGCCAGCAGCGCGCCCCAACAGGGGATTAACACTGAAGCTTTCTTT

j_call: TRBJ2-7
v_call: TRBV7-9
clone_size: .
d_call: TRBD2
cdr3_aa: CASSFSTSGYSYEQYF
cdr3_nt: TGTGCCAGCAGCTTCTCGACTAGCGGGTATTCCTACGAGCAGTACTTC

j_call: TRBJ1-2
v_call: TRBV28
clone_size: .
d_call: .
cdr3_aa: CASSPHDPNGYTF
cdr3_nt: TGTGCCAGCAGTCCACACGACCCCAATGGCTACACCTTC

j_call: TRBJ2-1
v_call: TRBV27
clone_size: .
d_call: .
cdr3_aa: CASSPSMGDIVDEQFF
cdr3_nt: TGTGCCAGCAGTCCCAGTATGGGGGACATCGTAGATGAGCAGTTCTTC

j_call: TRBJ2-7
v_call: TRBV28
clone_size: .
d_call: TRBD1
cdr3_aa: CASTRDPAFLRDRGYEQYF
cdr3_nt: TGTGCCAGCACACGGGACCCCGCGTTTCTGCGGGACAGGGGTTACGAGCAGTACTTC

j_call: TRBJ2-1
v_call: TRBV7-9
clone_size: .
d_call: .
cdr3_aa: CASSLVVANEQFF
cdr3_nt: TGTGCCAGCAGCTTAGTGGTAGCAAATGAGCAGTTCTTC

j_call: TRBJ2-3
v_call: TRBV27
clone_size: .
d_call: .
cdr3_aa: CASSIRVLRGTDTQYF
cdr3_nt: TGTGCCAGCAGTATTCGGGTCCTTCGGGGGACAGATACGCAGTATTTT

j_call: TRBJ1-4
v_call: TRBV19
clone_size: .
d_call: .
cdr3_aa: CASNRGATNEKLFF
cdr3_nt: TGTGCCAGTAACCGGGGGGCAACTAATGAAAAACTGTTTTTT

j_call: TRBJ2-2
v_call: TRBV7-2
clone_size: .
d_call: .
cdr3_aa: CASSPPPGELFF
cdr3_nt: TGTGCCAGCAGCCCACCACCGGGGGAGCTGTTTTTT

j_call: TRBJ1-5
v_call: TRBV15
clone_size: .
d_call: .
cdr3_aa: CATSRDRLGHPGQPQHF
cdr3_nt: TGTGCCACCAGCAGAGATCGGTTGGGTCACCCGGGGCAGCCCCAGCATTTT

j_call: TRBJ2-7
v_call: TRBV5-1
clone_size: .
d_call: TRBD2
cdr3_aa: CASSRRLAGGYEQYF
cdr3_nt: TGCGCCAGCAGCCGACGACTAGCGGGAGGCTACGAGCAGTACTTC

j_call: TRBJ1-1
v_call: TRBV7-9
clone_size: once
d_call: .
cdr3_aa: CASDEGNTEAFF
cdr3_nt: TGTGCCAGCGACGAAGGTAACACTGAAGCTTTCTTT

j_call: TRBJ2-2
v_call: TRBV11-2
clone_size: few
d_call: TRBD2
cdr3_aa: CASSLDIRLAGVLTGELFF
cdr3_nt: TGTGCCAGCAGCTTAGATATTCGGCTAGCGGGAGTGTTGACCGGGGAGCTGTTTTTT

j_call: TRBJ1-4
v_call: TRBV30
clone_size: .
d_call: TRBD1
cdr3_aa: CAWTLPDRDEKLFF
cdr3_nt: TGTGCCTGGACTCTACCGGACAGGGATGAAAAACTGTTTTTT

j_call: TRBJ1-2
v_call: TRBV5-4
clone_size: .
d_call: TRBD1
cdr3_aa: CASSLGTGPNYGYTF
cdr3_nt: TGTGCCAGCAGCTTGGGGACAGGACCTAACTATGGCTACACCTTC

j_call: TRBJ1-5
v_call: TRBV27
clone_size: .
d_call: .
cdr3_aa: CASSPSVGPFRQPQHF
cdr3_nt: TGTGCCAGCAGTCCATCCGTGGGCCCTTTTCGTCAGCCCCAGCATTTT